This TCR beta chain derives from a study of lymphopenia after photon versus proton radiotherapy. In the case of this clone: No antigen is known for it.

Using immunoSEQ multiplex PCR, the repertoire was profiled, and TCRdb retains in-frame clones only, with some absent. Of roughly 58,000 clones listed, approximately 90% are singletons. Overall study results and limits: Only patients who died were analyzed for survival; proton advantage is unproven.

The CDR3 covers 15 residues. Trimming pared 2 bases from V and 0 bases from J, leaving 9 bases between. Looked up from germline, CDR1 is SGHTA and CDR2 is FQGTGA. The chain has TRBV7-3 and TRBJ2-3; D is uncertain. The TCR sequence derives from a man older than 75 with esophageal cancer. The material sequenced was peripheral blood, taken from a patient treated with proton-based radiotherapy. The chain's CDR3 is CASSLGRPSTDTQYF. For the CDR3, the DNA is TGTGCCAGCAGCTTAGGCCGACCTAGCACAGATACGCAGTATTTT.